These 3 T cell receptor beta chains were all obtained from the same sample, sequenced in a study of control samples from healthy donors and cancer patients. The assay was immunoSEQ multiplex PCR, and TCRdb's table has in-frame clones only and misses some. In the table there are approximately 90,000 clones, around 86% of which are singletons. The sequencing input was blood. These receptors were collected from a man aged 30 to 39 in good health.

CDR3 loop: CASSRRGLTNTGELFF. CDR3 sequence (DNA): TGTGCCAGCAGCCGCCGAGGTCTAACCAACACCGGGGAGCTGTTTTTT. J is TRBJ2-2 and V is TRBV3-1 (or the pseudogene TRBV3-2); D ambiguous. Germline V gene data show CDR1 as LGHDT and CDR2 as YNNKEL (reference sequence). Trimming pared 4 bases from V and 2 bases from J, leaving 14 bases between. The CDR3 is 16 residues long.

V and J are TRBV6-4 and TRBJ1-5, with 7 bases matching TRBD1. The CDR3 spans 16 residues. The J segment lost 4 bases and the V segment lost 5 bases, leaving 11 bases of the junction unmatched. CDR1 is MRHNA, CDR2 SNTAGT, per germline. The CDR3 here is CASSFSDRERNQPQHF. The CDR3 coding sequence is TGTGCCAGCAGTTTTTCTGACAGGGAAAGGAATCAGCCCCAGCATTTT.

The rearrangement joins TRBV10-1 to TRBJ1-1; tentative D call: TRBD1 (5 bases). The CDR3 runs 13 residues. Germline CDR1 WNHNN, CDR2 SYGVQD (reference sequence). The V gene lost 7 bases and the J gene lost 6 bases, with 15 bases spanning the gap. The CDR3 is CASMANGGAEAFF. The CDR3 bases are TGCGCCAGCATGGCGAATGGGGGAGCTGAAGCTTTCTTT.